Given below is one TCR beta chain in context. This specimen belongs to a study of blood T cell repertoires in COVID-19. Study overall: PBMCs, B-cell-depleted T cells, or T cells provided the cDNA or gDNA that made up the material.

The method was immunoSEQ multiplex PCR; TCRdb's version includes in-frame clones alone and lacks a portion of them. The repertoire includes more than 250,000 clones, roughly 80% of them detected once, and about 5% sits in the top ten. In germline, CDR1 is SNHLY, CDR2 FYNNEI. The CDR3 is 14 amino acids. Unmatched junction bases numbered 9, after V lost 8 bases and J lost 2 bases. Grouping used clinical history reported by participants in a survey and questionnaire. All exposed participants met a person with COVID-19 within 2 weeks before entering the study. Sequenced input: PBMCs or T cells enriched from blood (not recorded which). The TCR comes from a man in his forties who had been exposed to COVID-19. This chain joins TRBV2 and TRBJ2-7; TRBD1 matches 7 bases. CDR3 loop: CASYDPGQTYEQYF. Written as DNA, the CDR3 is TGTGCCAGCTACGACCCGGGACAGACCTACGAGCAGTACTTC.